This T cell receptor beta chain was found in a study of shared T cell receptors in the human thymus. Profiled with immunoSEQ multiplex PCR; TCRdb holds only in-frame clones, not every one. The data show under 850,000 clones, approximately 87% seen once. J gave up 3 bases and V 0 bases, and 6 bases lay outside the gene matches. This CDR3 has 16 amino acids. CDR1 SGHNT and CDR2 YENEEA come from the germline V gene. Another study also made use of these data, one on human thymus T cells.

The chain recombines TRBV11-3 with TRBJ2-7, with 9 positions matching TRBD1. The sequence was obtained from a boy younger than two with a congenital heart defect. The specimen was thymocytes. CDR3 nucleotides: TGTGCCAGCAGCTTAGATGGGGGACAGGGATACTACGAGCAGTACTTC. Translation gives CASSLDGGQGYYEQYF.